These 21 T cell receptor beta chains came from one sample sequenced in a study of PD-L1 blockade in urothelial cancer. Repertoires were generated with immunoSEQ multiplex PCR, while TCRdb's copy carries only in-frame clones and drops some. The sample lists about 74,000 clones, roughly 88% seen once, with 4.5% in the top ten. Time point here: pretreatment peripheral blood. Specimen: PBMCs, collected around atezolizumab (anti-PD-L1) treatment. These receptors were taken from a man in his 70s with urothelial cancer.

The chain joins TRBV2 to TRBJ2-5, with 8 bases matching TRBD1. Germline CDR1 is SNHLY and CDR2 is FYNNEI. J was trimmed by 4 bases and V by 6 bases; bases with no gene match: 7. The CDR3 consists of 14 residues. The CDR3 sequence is CASSADRGAETQYF. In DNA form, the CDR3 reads TGTGCCAGCAGCGCCGACAGGGGAGCAGAGACCCAGTACTTC.

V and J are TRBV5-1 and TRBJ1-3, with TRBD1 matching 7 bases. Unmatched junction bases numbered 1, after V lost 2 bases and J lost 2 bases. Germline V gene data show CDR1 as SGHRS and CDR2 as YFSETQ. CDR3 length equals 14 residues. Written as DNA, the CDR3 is TGCGCCAGCAGCTTTCAGGGGGCTGGAAACACCATATATTTT. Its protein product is CASSFQGAGNTIYF.

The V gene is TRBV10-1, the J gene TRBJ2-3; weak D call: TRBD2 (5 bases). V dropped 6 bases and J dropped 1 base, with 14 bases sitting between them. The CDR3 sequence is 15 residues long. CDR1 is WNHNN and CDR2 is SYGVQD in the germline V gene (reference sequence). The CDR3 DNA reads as TGCGCCAGCAGCCCGACTCTAGCAGGCACAGATACGCAGTATTTT. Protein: CASSPTLAGTDTQYF.

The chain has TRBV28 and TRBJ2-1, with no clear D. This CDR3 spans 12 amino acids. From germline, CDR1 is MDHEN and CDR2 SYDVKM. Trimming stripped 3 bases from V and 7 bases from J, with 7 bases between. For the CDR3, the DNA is TGTGCCAGCAGTTTCTCCCTAAATGAGCAGTTCTTC. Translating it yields CASSFSLNEQFF.

The CDR3 nucleotides are TGTGCCAGCAGTTCTCCGGGACAGGGGGCGCTTGGGGAAAAACTGTTTTTT. This codes for CASSSPGQGALGEKLFF. This rearrangement joins TRBV27 to TRBJ1-4; 12 nucleotides line up with TRBD1. From germline, CDR1 is MNHEY and CDR2 SMNVEV (reference sequence). The CDR3 sequence is 17 residues long. V trimming: 4 bases; J trimming: 8 bases; junction bases outside the gene matches: 11.

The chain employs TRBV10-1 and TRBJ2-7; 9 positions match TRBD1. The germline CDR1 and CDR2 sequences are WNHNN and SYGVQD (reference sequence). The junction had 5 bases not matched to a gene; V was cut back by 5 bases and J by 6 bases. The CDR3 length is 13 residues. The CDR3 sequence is CASSWDRAGEQYF. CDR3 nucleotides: TGCGCCAGCAGTTGGGACAGGGCGGGCGAGCAGTACTTC.

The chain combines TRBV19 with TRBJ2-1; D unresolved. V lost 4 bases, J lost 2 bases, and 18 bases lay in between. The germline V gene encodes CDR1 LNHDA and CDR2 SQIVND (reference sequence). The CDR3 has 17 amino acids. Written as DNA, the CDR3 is TGTGCCAGTAGTACAAGACCTACCCTGAGCGCCTACAATGAGCAGTTCTTC. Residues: CASSTRPTLSAYNEQFF.

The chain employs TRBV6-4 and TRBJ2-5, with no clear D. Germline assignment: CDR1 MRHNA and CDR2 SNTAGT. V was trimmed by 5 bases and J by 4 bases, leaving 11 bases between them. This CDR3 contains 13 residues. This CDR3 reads CASSSNTGETQYF. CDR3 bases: TGTGCCAGCAGTAGTAACACGGGAGAGACCCAGTACTTC.

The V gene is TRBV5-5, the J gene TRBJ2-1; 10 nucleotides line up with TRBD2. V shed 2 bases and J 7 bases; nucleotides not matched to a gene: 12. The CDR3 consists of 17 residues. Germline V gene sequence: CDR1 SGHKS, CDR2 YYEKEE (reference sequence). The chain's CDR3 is CASSLKHLSGRENEQFF. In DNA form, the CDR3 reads TGTGCCAGCAGCTTAAAACATTTGAGCGGGAGGGAAAATGAGCAGTTCTTC.

CDR3 DNA sequence: TGTGCCATCATGGGGGGGACTAGCACAGATACGCAGTATTTT. Translation: CAIMGGTSTDTQYF. This chain connects TRBV10-3 to TRBJ2-3; the match to TRBD2 covers 7 bases. With 7 bases clipped from V and 0 bases from J, the junction kept 4 bases outside the gene matches. This CDR3 region has 14 residues. The V gene's germline CDR1 is ENHRY and CDR2 SYGVKD.

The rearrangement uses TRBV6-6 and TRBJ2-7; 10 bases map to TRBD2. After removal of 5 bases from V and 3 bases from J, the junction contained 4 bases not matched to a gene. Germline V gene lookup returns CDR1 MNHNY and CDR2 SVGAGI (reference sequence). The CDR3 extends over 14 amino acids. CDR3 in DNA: TGTGCCAGCAGTCCCGGGACTAGCGACTACGAGCAGTACTTC. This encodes CASSPGTSDYEQYF.

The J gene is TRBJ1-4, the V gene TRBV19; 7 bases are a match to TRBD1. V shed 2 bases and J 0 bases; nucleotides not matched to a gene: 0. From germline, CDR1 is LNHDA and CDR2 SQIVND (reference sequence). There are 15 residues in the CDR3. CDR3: CASSIQGATNEKLFF. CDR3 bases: TGTGCCAGTAGTATACAGGGGGCAACTAATGAAAAACTGTTTTTT.

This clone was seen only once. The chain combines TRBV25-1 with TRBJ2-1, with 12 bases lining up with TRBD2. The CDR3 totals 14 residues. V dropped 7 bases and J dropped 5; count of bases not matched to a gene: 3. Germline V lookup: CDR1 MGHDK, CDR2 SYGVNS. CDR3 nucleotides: TGTGCCAGCACCAGGACTAGCGGGAACAATGAGCAGTTCTTC. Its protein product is CASTRTSGNNEQFF.

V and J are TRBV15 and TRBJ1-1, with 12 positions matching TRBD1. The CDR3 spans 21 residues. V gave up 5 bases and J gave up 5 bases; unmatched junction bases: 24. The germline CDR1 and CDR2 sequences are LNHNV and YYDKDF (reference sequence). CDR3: CATSPLTSRTGQGAWKTEAFF. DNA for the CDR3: TGTGCCACCAGCCCCCTGACTAGCCGGACGGGACAGGGGGCCTGGAAAACTGAAGCTTTCTTT.

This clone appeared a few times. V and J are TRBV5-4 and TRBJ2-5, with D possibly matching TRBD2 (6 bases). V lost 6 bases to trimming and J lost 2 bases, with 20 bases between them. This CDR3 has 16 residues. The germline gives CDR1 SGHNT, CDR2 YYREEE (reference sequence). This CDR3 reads CASTIYSTSTQETQYF. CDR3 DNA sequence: TGTGCCAGCACCATTTATTCCACTAGCACACAAGAGACCCAGTACTTC.

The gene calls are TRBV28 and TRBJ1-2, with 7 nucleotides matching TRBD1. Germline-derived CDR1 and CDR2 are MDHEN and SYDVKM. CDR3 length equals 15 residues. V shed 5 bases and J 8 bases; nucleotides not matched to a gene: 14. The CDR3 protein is CASSTQVGQERGYTF. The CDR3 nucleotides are TGTGCCAGCAGTACCCAGGTCGGACAGGAGAGGGGCTACACCTTC.

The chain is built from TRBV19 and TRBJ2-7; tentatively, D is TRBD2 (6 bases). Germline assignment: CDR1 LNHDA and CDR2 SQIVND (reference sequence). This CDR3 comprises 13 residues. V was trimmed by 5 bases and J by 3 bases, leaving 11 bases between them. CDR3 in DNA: TGTGCCAGTAGTCCGGGACTCCTCTACGAGCAGTACTTC. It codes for CASSPGLLYEQYF.

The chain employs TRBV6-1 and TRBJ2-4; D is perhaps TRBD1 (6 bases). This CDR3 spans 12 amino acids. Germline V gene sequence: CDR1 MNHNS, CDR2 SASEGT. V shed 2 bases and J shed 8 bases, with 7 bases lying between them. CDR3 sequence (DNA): TGTGCCAGCAGTGAAAACAGGGACATTCAGTACTTC. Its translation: CASSENRDIQYF.

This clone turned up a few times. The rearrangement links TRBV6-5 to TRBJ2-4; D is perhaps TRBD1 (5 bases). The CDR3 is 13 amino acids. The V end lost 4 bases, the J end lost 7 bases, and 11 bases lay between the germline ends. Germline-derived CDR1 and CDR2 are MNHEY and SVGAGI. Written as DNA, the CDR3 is TGTGCCAGCAGTTCCGACAGTCATAACATTCAGTACTTC. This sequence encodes CASSSDSHNIQYF.

The CDR3 loop reads CASSEQAGTGPTDTQYF. CDR3 coding DNA: TGTGCCAGCAGTGAACAAGCCGGGACAGGGCCCACAGATACGCAGTATTTT. The V and J genes are TRBV6-1 and TRBJ2-3; 9 bases map to TRBD1. Germline CDR1 and CDR2: MNHNS and SASEGT. This CDR3 has 17 amino acids. V lost 2 bases to trimming and J lost 2 bases; unmatched junction nucleotides: 8.

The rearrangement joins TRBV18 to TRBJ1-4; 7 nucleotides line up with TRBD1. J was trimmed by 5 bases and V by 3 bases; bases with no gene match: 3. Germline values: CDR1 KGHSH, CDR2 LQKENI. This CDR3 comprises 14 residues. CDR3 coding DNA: TGTGCCAGCTCACCGGCCAGGGGGAATGAAAAACTGTTTTTT. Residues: CASSPARGNEKLFF.